The clone carrying this TCR beta chain was recorded once. The sample comes from a study of cytomegalovirus exposure and HLA in healthy donors. Across the study: In a later analysis, the roughly 130 validation repertoires were reported to have used the same platform as the approximately 670 first-cohort repertoires.

The CDR3 totals 15 residues. Germline V CDR1 and CDR2: LNHNV, YYDKDF (reference sequence). Trimming left V 0 bases short and J 2 bases short, with 11 bases between. The data were produced by immunoSEQ multiplex PCR, yet TCRdb's version contains in-frame clones alone and is incomplete. The sample records 55,000 to 75,000 clones, roughly 94% being singletons. This chain uses TRBV15 with TRBJ2-7, with D possibly TRBD2 on 6 matching bases. The sequence derives from a man aged 18 to 30 in good health and CMV-seropositive. Sample: PBMCs. The CDR3 coding sequence is TGTGCCACCAGCAGAGAGGGGGGATCGACCTACGAGCAGTACTTC. Translation gives CATSREGGSTYEQYF.